This T cell receptor (beta chain) originates from a study of blood T cell repertoires in COVID-19. Study background: Samples taken during acute and convalescent COVID-19 were collected in the United States, Italy and Spain. The analysed material was cDNA or gDNA that came from T cells, B-cell-depleted T cells, or PBMCs.

In the original processing: Amplification of reference gene primers provided the estimated nucleated cell counts. Using immunoSEQ multiplex PCR, the repertoire was profiled, and TCRdb retains in-frame clones only, with some absent. The V and J calls and clone size come from that table; D and trimming were worked out from the DNA. The data hold approximately 30,000 clones, with under 80% observed a single time. CDR1 SGHRS and CDR2 YFSETQ come from the germline V gene. The CDR3 loop spans 15 amino acids. The V gene end was trimmed by 3 bases and the J gene end by 9 bases; junction bases not matched to a gene: 9.

The receptor's source is a man between 70 and 80 years old with acute or convalescent COVID-19. The chain joins TRBV5-1 to TRBJ2-3; TRBD2 matches 11 bases. The sequencing sample was made of peripheral blood. The CDR3 DNA reads as TGCGCCAGCAGCTCAATTAGCGGGGGGGCGGGGACGCAGTATTTT. Protein sequence: CASSSISGGAGTQYF.